Listed below are T cell receptor beta chains from one sample, sequenced in a study of blood T cell repertoires in COVID-19. This table comes from immunoSEQ multiplex PCR, and its TCRdb copy is limited to in-frame clones, with some not included. The data contain around 310,000 clones, 89% of them seen just once; the ten biggest clones take up about 9.4%. Material for sequencing was PBMCs or T cells enriched from blood (not recorded which). The receptors originated from a woman in her twenties or thirties who had recovered from COVID-19. CDR3s include the opening cysteine and the closing phenylalanine or tryptophan. The D gene is left open where the match is weak. Clone size is not always given. Where it is, it says once, few, many or a class for expanded clones.

J: TRBJ2-1; D: TRBD1; V: TRBV2; size: .; DNA: TGTGCCAGCAGTGAAGCACTGAGAGAGACAGGGGGCGTAGGTAATGAGCAGTTCTTC; CDR3: CASSEALRETGGVGNEQFF
J: TRBJ2-7; D: TRBD2; V: TRBV6-6; size: .; DNA: TGTGCCAGCAGTCACTTGACTAGCGGACGCTCCTACGAGCAGTACTTC; CDR3: CASSHLTSGRSYEQYF
J: TRBJ2-1; D: .; V: TRBV11-3; size: .; DNA: TGTGCCAGCAGCTCCTCTTACGCGTCTCCCCTCAATGAGCAGTTCTTC; CDR3: CASSSSYASPLNEQFF
J: TRBJ2-3; D: TRBD2; V: TRBV6-2/TRBV6-3; size: .; DNA: TGTGCCAGCAGTTACCCATCGACTAGCGGGGGGAGCACAGATACGCAGTATTTT; CDR3: CASSYPSTSGGSTDTQYF
J: TRBJ2-5; D: TRBD1; V: TRBV18; size: .; DNA: TGTGCCAGCTCACCACGTATTTCATCAGGGGGCGCCGAGACCCAGTACTTC; CDR3: CASSPRISSGGAETQYF
J: TRBJ2-1; D: TRBD2; V: TRBV27; size: few; DNA: TGTGCCAGCCGGCCAGGACTAGCGGGAGCGGGGAGCTCCTACAATGAGCAGTTCTTC; CDR3: CASRPGLAGAGSSYNEQFF
J: TRBJ1-1; D: TRBD1; V: TRBV10-2; size: .; DNA: TGCGCCAGCACCGGACAGGTGAACACTGAAGCTTTCTTT; CDR3: CASTGQVNTEAFF
J: TRBJ2-7; D: TRBD1; V: TRBV6-5; size: once; DNA: TGTGCCAGCAGTTACGCTAGGGGGCACGAGCAGTACTTC; CDR3: CASSYARGHEQYF
J: TRBJ1-1; D: .; V: TRBV18; size: few; DNA: TGTGCCAGCTCACCACAAGCAGCGGGCCTCGAAGCTTTCTTT; CDR3: CASSPQAAGLEAFF
J: TRBJ2-1; D: .; V: TRBV9; size: .; DNA: TGTGCCAGCAGCGTAGGAGGAAACTACAATGAGCAGTTCTTC; CDR3: CASSVGGNYNEQFF
J: TRBJ1-1; D: .; V: TRBV29-1; size: .; DNA: TGCAGCGTGAAGGTAAAGGACACTGGGAACACTGAAGCTTTCTTT; CDR3: CSVKVKDTGNTEAFF
J: TRBJ2-1; D: .; V: TRBV9; size: .; DNA: TGTGCCAGCAGCGTAGATCCTGGTAGCTTTAATGAGCAGTTCTTC; CDR3: CASSVDPGSFNEQFF
J: TRBJ1-5; D: .; V: TRBV10-3; size: few; DNA: TGTGCCATCTCTTCGGGGGGCGCGGGCAATCAGCCCCAGCATTTT; CDR3: CAISSGGAGNQPQHF
J: TRBJ1-2; D: TRBD1; V: TRBV19; size: .; DNA: TGTGCCAGTAGCGAGACAGGGGGCGCTTTTGGCTACACCTTC; CDR3: CASSETGGAFGYTF
J: TRBJ2-1; D: TRBD2; V: TRBV18; size: .; DNA: TGTGCCAGCTCACCAGGGACTAGCGGAGCTAATGAGCAGTTCTTC; CDR3: CASSPGTSGANEQFF
J: TRBJ2-7; D: TRBD1; V: TRBV6-5; size: few; DNA: TGTGCCAGCACCAGCAACCCCGGACAGGGCTACGAGCAGTACTTC; CDR3: CASTSNPGQGYEQYF
J: TRBJ2-5; D: .; V: TRBV30; size: .; DNA: TGTACCTGGAGTGTCAAGCAACCCTGGGAGACCCAGTACTTC; CDR3: CTWSVKQPWETQYF
J: TRBJ1-2; D: .; V: TRBV13; size: .; DNA: TGTGCCAGCAGCTTAGGCGAAGGGGATAGATATGGCTACACCTTC; CDR3: CASSLGEGDRYGYTF
J: TRBJ1-1; D: .; V: TRBV7-9; size: .; DNA: TGTGCCAGCAGCTCCCCGGGGACTTTAACTGAAGCTTTCTTT; CDR3: CASSSPGTLTEAFF
J: TRBJ1-2; D: .; V: TRBV10-3; size: .; DNA: TGTGCCATCAGCTTAGTCCCGACAGGAATACATGGCTACACCTTC; CDR3: CAISLVPTGIHGYTF
J: TRBJ2-2; D: TRBD2; V: TRBV6-5; size: .; DNA: TGTGCCAGCAGTTACATGAGCGGGAGTAGAACCGGGGAGCTGTTTTTT; CDR3: CASSYMSGSRTGELFF
J: TRBJ2-7; D: TRBD1; V: TRBV10-3; size: .; DNA: TGTGCCATCAGTGGGGGGGCCTCACCGGGACAGGGTACCTACGAGCAGTACTTC; CDR3: CAISGGASPGQGTYEQYF
J: TRBJ1-6; D: .; V: TRBV14; size: .; DNA: TGTGCCAGCAGCCAAGTTGGAGGGAGGAATTCACCCCTCCACTTT; CDR3: CASSQVGGRNSPLHF
J: TRBJ1-4; D: TRBD1; V: TRBV10-1; size: .; DNA: TGCGCCAGCAGTGAGTTCCACAGGGGGCGCGTCTTGGCAACTAATGAAAAACTGTTTTTT; CDR3: CASSEFHRGRVLATNEKLFF
J: TRBJ2-4; D: .; V: TRBV6-5; size: .; DNA: TGTGCCAGCACCCGTCCAGGGGACGGTAACATTCAGTACTTC; CDR3: CASTRPGDGNIQYF
J: TRBJ1-3; D: TRBD1; V: TRBV10-3; size: .; DNA: TGTGCCATCAGGAACCGGGACAGGGAGGGAAACACCATATATTTT; CDR3: CAIRNRDREGNTIYF
J: TRBJ2-1; D: TRBD2; V: TRBV9; size: .; DNA: TGTGCCAGCAGCGTAGTTAGCGGGAGTCTCGGGGTGGGTGAGCAGTTCTTC; CDR3: CASSVVSGSLGVGEQFF
J: TRBJ2-7; D: .; V: TRBV27; size: .; DNA: TGTGCCAGCAGTTTCGTGGAGAACCTCCAAGGCGAGCAGTACTTC; CDR3: CASSFVENLQGEQYF
J: TRBJ2-7; D: TRBD2; V: TRBV28; size: .; DNA: TGTGCCAGCAATATACTAGCGGGAAATACCTACGAGCAGTACTTC; CDR3: CASNILAGNTYEQYF
J: TRBJ2-1; D: TRBD2; V: TRBV27; size: .; DNA: TGTGCCAGCAGTCCAATGGTGGGGACTAGCTACAATGAGCAGTTCTTC; CDR3: CASSPMVGTSYNEQFF
J: TRBJ1-5; D: .; V: TRBV2; size: .; DNA: TGTGCCAGCAGGGGGGGACAGCCCCAGCATTTT; CDR3: CASRGGQPQHF
J: TRBJ2-5; D: .; V: TRBV3-1/TRBV3-2; size: once; DNA: TGTGCCAGCAGCAGGAGCGGCACAGCAGAGACCCAGTACTTC; CDR3: CASSRSGTAETQYF
J: TRBJ2-7; D: TRBD2; V: TRBV19; size: once; DNA: TGTGCCAGTAGTACTCGAAGCGGGAGGGCCGGGTACGAGCAGTACTTC; CDR3: CASSTRSGRAGYEQYF
J: TRBJ2-7; D: TRBD1; V: TRBV15; size: .; DNA: TGTGCCACCAGCAGACCTACTCCGGGACAGGGGAACTACGAGCAGTACTTC; CDR3: CATSRPTPGQGNYEQYF
J: TRBJ2-1; D: .; V: TRBV19; size: .; DNA: TGTGCCAGTAGTTATCGGGGCAATGAGCAGTTCTTC; CDR3: CASSYRGNEQFF
J: TRBJ2-1; D: TRBD2; V: TRBV28; size: .; DNA: TGTGCCAGCACCCCCTTGGCGGGAGGGTTAAATGAGCAGTTCTTC; CDR3: CASTPLAGGLNEQFF
J: TRBJ1-5; D: .; V: TRBV7-6; size: .; DNA: TGTGCCAGCAGCCGACAGGCGGATCAGCCCCAGCATTTT; CDR3: CASSRQADQPQHF
J: TRBJ1-2; D: .; V: TRBV5-1; size: .; DNA: TGCGCCAGCAGCTTGGAGTCATCAGTAAACTATGGCTACACCTTC; CDR3: CASSLESSVNYGYTF
J: TRBJ1-2; D: TRBD1; V: TRBV3-1/TRBV3-2; size: .; DNA: TGTGCCAGCAGCCAAGCGGACAGGGGGCACTATGGCTACACCTTC; CDR3: CASSQADRGHYGYTF
J: TRBJ2-7; D: TRBD2; V: TRBV6-1; size: .; DNA: TGTGCCAGCAGTGAACTAATAGCGGGAGAGAATTTTCCCTACGAGCAGTACTTC; CDR3: CASSELIAGENFPYEQYF
J: TRBJ1-1; D: .; V: TRBV11-2; size: once; DNA: TGTGCCAGCAGCCCCTGGAGGGGCACTGAAGCTTTCTTT; CDR3: CASSPWRGTEAFF
J: TRBJ1-5; D: TRBD1; V: TRBV5-6; size: .; DNA: TGTGCCAGCAGTCGCACACAGGGGAGACAGCCCCAGCATTTT; CDR3: CASSRTQGRQPQHF
J: TRBJ1-5; D: TRBD1; V: TRBV18; size: .; DNA: TGTGCCAGCTCGCAGAGACAGGGGGCATTGGGGTATAGCAATCAGCCCCAGCATTTT; CDR3: CASSQRQGALGYSNQPQHF
J: TRBJ1-4; D: .; V: TRBV28; size: .; DNA: TGTGCCAGCAGCCTTCCCCGGGACAATCGGGAAAAACTGTTTTTT; CDR3: CASSLPRDNREKLFF